This T cell receptor (beta chain) was retrieved from a study of OX40 agonist ivuxolimab in advanced cancers. Study in general: At doses from 0.01 to 10 mg/kg, patients were given intravenous ivuxolimab every 2 weeks. Study-wide results and caveats: Certain nonresponders additionally had low normalized T-cell clonal expansion. Averaging showed that CD8+ T cells had more expanded clones than CD4+ did.

Turning to this clone: Its antigen is not known.

V lost 4 bases to trimming and J lost 0 bases, with 9 bases between them. The CDR3 extends over 14 amino acids. Germline CDR1 is MNHNS and CDR2 is SASEGT. TCRdb keeps only in-frame clones here, not all; method: immunoSEQ multiplex PCR. The sample consists of under 55,000 clones, approximately 80% of them appearing once. The rearrangement uses TRBV6-1 and TRBJ1-1; D might be TRBD1 (5 bases). The sample here was CD4+ or CD8+ T cells sorted from blood, taken in a trial of the OX40 agonist ivuxolimab. This sequence originates from an adult with an advanced solid tumor such as melanoma, head and neck, liver or kidney cancer. The CDR3 sequence is CASSGKGMNTEAFF. In DNA form, the CDR3 reads TGTGCCAGCAGTGGAAAGGGGATGAACACTGAAGCTTTCTTT.